The following is a T cell receptor beta chain sequence with its context. Its cognate antigen is unknown. These data belong to a study of immune evolution from preneoplasia to lung adenocarcinoma. Study background: HLA loss of heterozygosity: around 6.5% AIS, under 19% MIA, about 30% ADC, none AAH.

Sequencing used immunoSEQ multiplex PCR; TCRdb keeps in-frame clones, though not all of them. The profile shows some 10,000 clones, roughly four fifths of them singletons. The CDR3 has 16 residues. Trimming stripped 0 bases from V and 2 bases from J, with 14 bases between. CDR1 is SGHRS, CDR2 YFSETQ, per germline. Study-level points and caveats: T cell clonality was higher in KRAS-mutant than EGFR-mutant or wild-type nodules.

The rearrangement links TRBV5-1 to TRBJ2-5; a weak D match, TRBD2 (6 bases). Material: FFPE minimally invasive lung adenocarcinoma tissue. This receptor was taken from a person aged 65 to 85 with lung adenocarcinoma. The CDR3 region is CASSLGSGDPQETQYF. CDR3 sequence (DNA): TGCGCCAGCAGCTTGGGCTCGGGGGACCCGCAAGAGACCCAGTACTTC. Looking up the rest from reference TRBV5-1 and TRBJ2-5 gives the full variable domain: KAGVTQTPRYLIKTRGQQVTLSCSPISGHRSVSWYQQTPGQGLQFLFEYFSETQRNKGNFPGRFSGRQFSNSRSEMNVSTLELGDSALYLCASSLGSGDPQETQYFGPGTRLLVL.